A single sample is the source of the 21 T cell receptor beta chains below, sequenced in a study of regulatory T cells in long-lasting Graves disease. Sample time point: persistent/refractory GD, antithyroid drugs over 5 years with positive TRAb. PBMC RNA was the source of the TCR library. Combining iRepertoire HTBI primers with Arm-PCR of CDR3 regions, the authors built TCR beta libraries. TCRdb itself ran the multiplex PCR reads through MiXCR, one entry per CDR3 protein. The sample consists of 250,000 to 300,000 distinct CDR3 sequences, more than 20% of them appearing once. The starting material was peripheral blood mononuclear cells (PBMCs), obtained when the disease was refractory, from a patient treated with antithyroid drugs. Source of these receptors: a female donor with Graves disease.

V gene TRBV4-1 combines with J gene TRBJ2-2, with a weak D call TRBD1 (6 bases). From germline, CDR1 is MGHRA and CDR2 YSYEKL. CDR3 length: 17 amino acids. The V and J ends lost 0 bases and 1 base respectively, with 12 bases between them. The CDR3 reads CASSQDHRVVNTGELFF. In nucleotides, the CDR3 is TGCGCCAGCAGCCAAGACCACAGGGTGGTGAACACCGGGGAGCTGTTTTTT.

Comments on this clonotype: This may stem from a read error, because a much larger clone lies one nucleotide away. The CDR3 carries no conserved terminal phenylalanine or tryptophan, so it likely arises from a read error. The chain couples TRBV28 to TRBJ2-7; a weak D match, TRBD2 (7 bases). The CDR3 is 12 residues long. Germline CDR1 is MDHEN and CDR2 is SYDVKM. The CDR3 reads CIVRGTTYEQYL. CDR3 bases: TGTATAGTGCGGGGGACAACCTACGAGCAGTACCTC.

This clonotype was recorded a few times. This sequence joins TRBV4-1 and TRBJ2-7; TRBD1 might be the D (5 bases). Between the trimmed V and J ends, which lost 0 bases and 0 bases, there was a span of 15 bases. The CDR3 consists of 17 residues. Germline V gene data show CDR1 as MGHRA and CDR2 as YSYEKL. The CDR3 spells CASSQDYSGSNSYEQYF. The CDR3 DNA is TGCGCCAGCAGCCAAGACTATTCAGGGTCAAACTCCTACGAGCAGTACTTC.

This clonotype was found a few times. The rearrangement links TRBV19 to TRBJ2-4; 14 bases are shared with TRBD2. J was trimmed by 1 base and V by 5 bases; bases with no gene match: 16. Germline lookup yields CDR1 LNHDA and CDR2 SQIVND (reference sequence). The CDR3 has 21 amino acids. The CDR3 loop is CASSSTLTGLAGEGAKNIQYF. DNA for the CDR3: TGTGCCAGTAGTTCGACTTTGACGGGACTAGCGGGAGAGGGGGCCAAAAACATTCAGTACTTC.

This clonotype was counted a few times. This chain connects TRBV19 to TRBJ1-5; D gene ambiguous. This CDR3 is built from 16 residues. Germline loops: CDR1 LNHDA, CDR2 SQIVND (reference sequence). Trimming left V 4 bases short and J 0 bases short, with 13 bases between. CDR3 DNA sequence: TGTGCCAGTAGTAGGGCGGACGGGTATAGCAATCAGCCCCAGCATTTT. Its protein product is CASSRADGYSNQPQHF.

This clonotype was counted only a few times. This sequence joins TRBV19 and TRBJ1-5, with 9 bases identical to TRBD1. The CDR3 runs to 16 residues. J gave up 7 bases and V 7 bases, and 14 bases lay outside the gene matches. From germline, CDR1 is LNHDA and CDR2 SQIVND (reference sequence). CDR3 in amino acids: CASTITDGTGTQPQHF. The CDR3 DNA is TGTGCCAGTACCATCACTGACGGGACAGGGACGCAGCCCCAGCATTTT.

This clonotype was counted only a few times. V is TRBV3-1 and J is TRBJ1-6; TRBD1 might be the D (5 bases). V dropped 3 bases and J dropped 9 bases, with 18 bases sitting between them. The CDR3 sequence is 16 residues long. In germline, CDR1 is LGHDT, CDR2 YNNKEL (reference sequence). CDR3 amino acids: CASSHTREVGVSPLHF. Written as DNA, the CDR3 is TGTGCCAGCAGCCATACCAGGGAGGTAGGGGTTTCACCCCTCCACTTT.

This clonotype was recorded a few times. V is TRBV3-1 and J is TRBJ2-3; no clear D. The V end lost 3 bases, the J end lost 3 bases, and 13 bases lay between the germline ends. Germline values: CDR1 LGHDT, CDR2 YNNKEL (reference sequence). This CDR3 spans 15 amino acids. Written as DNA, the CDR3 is TGTGCCAGCAGCCACTCCGGGTTGAGTACAGATACGCAGTATTTT. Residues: CASSHSGLSTDTQYF.

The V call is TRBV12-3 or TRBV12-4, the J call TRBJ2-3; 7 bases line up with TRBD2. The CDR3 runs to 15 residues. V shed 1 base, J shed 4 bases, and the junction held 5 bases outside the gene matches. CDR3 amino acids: CASSLVAGVADTQYF. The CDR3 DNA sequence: TGTGCCAGCAGTTTAGTCGCGGGAGTCGCAGATACGCAGTATTTT.

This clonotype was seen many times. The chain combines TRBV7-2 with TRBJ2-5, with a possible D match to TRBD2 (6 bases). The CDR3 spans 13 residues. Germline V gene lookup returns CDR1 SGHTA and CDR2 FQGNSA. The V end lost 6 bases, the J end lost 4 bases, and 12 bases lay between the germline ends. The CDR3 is CASSLEGGETQYF. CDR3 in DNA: TGTGCCAGCAGTTTGGAGGGTGGAGAGACCCAGTACTTC.

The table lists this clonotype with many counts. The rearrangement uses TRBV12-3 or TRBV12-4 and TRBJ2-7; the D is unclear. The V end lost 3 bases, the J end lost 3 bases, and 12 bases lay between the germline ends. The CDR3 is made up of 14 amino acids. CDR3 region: CASSFNSQHYEQYF. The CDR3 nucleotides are TGTGCCAGCAGTTTCAATTCCCAACACTACGAGCAGTACTTC.

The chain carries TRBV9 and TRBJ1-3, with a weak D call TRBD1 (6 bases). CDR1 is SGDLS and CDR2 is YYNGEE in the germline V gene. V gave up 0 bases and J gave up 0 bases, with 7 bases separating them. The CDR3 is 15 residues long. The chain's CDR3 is CASSVGDTSGNTIYF. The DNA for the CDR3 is TGTGCCAGCAGCGTAGGGGACACCTCTGGAAACACCATATATTTT. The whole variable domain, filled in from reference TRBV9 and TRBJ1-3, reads DSGVTQTPKHLITATGQRVTLRCSPRSGDLSVYWYQQSLDQGLQFLIQYYNGEERAKGNILERFSAQQFPDLHSELNLSSLELGDSALYFCASSVGDTSGNTIYFGEGSWLTVV.

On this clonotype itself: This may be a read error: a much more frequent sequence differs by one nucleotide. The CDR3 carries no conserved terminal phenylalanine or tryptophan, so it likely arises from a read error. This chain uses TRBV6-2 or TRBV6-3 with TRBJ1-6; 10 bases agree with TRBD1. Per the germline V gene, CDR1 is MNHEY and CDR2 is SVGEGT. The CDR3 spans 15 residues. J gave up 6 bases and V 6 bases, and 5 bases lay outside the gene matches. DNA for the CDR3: TGTGCCAGCAGACTGACAGGGGGCGGTAATTCACCCCTCCACCTT. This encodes CASRLTGGGNSPLHL.

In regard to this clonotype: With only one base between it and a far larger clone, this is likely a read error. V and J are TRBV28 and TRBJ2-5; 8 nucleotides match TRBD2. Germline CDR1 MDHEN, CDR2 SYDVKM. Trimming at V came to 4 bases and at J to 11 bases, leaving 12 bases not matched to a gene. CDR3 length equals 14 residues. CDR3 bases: TGTGCCAGCAGTTCTGTAACTAGCGGCCCCCAGCAGTACTTC. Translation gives CASSSVTSGPQQYF.

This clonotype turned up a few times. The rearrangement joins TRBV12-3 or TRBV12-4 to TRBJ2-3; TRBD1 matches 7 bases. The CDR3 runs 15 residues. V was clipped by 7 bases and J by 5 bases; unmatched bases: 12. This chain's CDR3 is CASTPTGTAEDTQYF. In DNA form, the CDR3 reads TGTGCCAGCACACCGACCGGGACAGCGGAAGATACGCAGTATTTT.

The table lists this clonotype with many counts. The CDR3 nucleotides read TGTGCCAGCAGTTTCCAGGGATCGACCACCGGGGAGCTGTTTTTT. This encodes CASSFQGSTTGELFF. V and J are TRBV28 and TRBJ2-2; possible D gene TRBD1, 5 bases. V was cut by 3 bases and J by 4 bases, with 12 bases left in between. This CDR3 spans 15 amino acids. The germline V gene encodes CDR1 MDHEN and CDR2 SYDVKM.

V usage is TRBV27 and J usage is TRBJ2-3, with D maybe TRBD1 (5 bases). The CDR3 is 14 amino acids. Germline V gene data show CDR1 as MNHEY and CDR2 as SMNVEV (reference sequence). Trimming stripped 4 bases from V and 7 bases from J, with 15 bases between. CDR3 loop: CASSSPRSGNTQYF. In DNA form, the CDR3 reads TGTGCCAGCAGTTCCCCCCGATCAGGGAATACGCAGTATTTT.

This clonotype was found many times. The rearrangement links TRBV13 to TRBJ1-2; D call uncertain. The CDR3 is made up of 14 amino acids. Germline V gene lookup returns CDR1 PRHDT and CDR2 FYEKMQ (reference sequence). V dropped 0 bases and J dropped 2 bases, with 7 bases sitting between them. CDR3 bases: TGTGCCAGCAGCTTAGGGGCAGCCAACTATGGCTACACCTTC. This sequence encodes CASSLGAANYGYTF.

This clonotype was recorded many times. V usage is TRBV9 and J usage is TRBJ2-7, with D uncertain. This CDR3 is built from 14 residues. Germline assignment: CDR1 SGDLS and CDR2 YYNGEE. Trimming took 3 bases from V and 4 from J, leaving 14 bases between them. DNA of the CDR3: TGTGCCAGCAGCGCTAACCCCCTTTCATACGAGCAGTACTTC. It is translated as CASSANPLSYEQYF.

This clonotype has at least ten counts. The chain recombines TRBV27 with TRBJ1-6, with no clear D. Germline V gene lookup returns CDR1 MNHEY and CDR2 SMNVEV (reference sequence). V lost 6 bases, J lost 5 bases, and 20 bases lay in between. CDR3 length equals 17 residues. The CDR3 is CASSWTFGPVDNSPLHF. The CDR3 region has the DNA TGTGCCAGCAGCTGGACCTTCGGACCGGTGGATAATTCACCCCTCCACTTT.

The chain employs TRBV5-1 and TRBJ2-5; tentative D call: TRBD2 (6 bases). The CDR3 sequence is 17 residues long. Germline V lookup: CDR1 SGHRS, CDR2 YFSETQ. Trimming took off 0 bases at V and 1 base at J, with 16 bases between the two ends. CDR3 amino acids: CASSLGGGRSPQETQYF. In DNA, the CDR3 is TGCGCCAGCAGCTTGGGGGGAGGAAGAAGCCCCCAAGAGACCCAGTACTTC.